This entry is about one T cell receptor (beta chain). The antigen is undetermined. The CDR3 covers 13 residues. Per germline, CDR1 GTSNPN and CDR2 SVGIG (reference sequence). J gave up 6 bases and V 5 bases, and 8 bases lay outside the gene matches. This sample is part of a study of cytomegalovirus exposure and HLA in healthy donors. Overall study: Prior work identified more than 90 million unique TCR beta sequences in 150 million to 200 million T cells.

Primers: 60 Vbeta forward and 13 Jbeta reverse. Measured with immunoSEQ multiplex PCR; TCRdb has only the in-frame clones, and not every one. The sample has around 110,000 clones, around 10% seen once; the top ten hold 2.5% to 3.5%. Study-wide findings and caveats: In a later analysis, productive TCRs from donors in an Asian-associated ancestry cluster reportedly carried fewer N-insertions than the cohort mean.

This clonotype originated in a man younger than 45 in good health and CMV-seronegative. The chain joins TRBV30 to TRBJ1-2; 8 bases agree with TRBD1. The sample taken for sequencing was PBMCs. CDR3 DNA: TGTGCCTGGGAGGGGACAGGAGTGAATGGCTACACCTTC. This gives the protein CAWEGTGVNGYTF.